One and the same sample provided the 30 T cell receptor beta chains below, sequenced in a study of human T cells and chemical hapten exposure. The sample's time point: patch test 3, about 24 weeks after DPC sensitization. Specified treatment: therapeutic diphenylcyclopropenone sensitization with weekly scalp DPC. TCRdb itself ran the RACE reads through MiXCR, one entry per CDR3 protein. This table holds more than 150,000 distinct CDR3 sequences, under 25% found once. The specimen comprised whole blood, sampled in connection with sensitization to the hapten diphenylcyclopropenone (DPC). The receptors come from a woman between 40 and 55 years old with alopecia areata. Some clones in this sample may be carry-over from other donors' samples.

In its sample, this clonotype was seen many times. The chain links TRBV20-1 to TRBJ2-1; 8 bases line up with TRBD2. This CDR3 is 13 amino acids long. Germline CDR1 is DFQATT and CDR2 is SNEGSKA (reference sequence). V shed 3 bases, J shed 5 bases, and the junction held 3 bases outside the gene matches. The CDR3 is CSASGRANNEQFF. The CDR3 DNA follows: TGCAGTGCTAGCGGGAGGGCCAACAATGAGCAGTTCTTC.

The chain combines TRBV9 with TRBJ2-7, with D unclear. The CDR3 is made up of 16 amino acids. The V end lost 0 bases, the J end lost 0 bases, and 13 bases lay between the germline ends. CDR1 is SGDLS and CDR2 is YYNGEE in the germline V gene. The CDR3 spells CASSVGSGTGSYEQYF. CDR3 DNA: TGTGCCAGCAGCGTAGGTTCGGGTACCGGCTCCTACGAGCAGTACTTC.

The rearrangement uses TRBV5-1 and TRBJ2-1; 15 nucleotides align to TRBD2. There are 14 residues in the CDR3. The V segment lost 8 bases and the J segment 7 bases; nucleotides outside the gene matches: 4. Germline lookup yields CDR1 SGHRS and CDR2 YFSETQ. CDR3 region: CASTGLAGGNEQFF. The CDR3 coding sequence is TGCGCCAGTACGGGACTAGCGGGAGGAAATGAGCAGTTCTTC.

The rearrangement uses TRBV13 and TRBJ1-4; D is ambiguous. CDR1 PRHDT and CDR2 FYEKMQ come from the germline V gene (reference sequence). The CDR3 is 17 residues long. With 6 bases removed from V and 3 bases from J, the gap between germline ends came to 20 bases. The CDR3 sequence: CASRLSRATLANEKLFF. The CDR3 nucleotides are TGTGCCAGCAGGCTTTCCCGTGCGACCTTAGCTAATGAAAAACTGTTTTTT.

V gene TRBV20-1 combines with J gene TRBJ2-3; perhaps TRBD2 as D (6 bases). Trimming left V 3 bases short and J 2 bases short, with 18 bases between. CDR3 length equals 16 residues. CDR1 and CDR2 (germline): DFQATT, SNEGSKA (reference sequence). CDR3 nucleotide sequence: TGCAGTGCTAGGCTCGACGACGCGGGGCTCACAGATACGCAGTATTTT. Protein product: CSARLDDAGLTDTQYF.

The chain is built from TRBV20-1 and TRBJ1-4; TRBD1 might be the D (5 bases). V was trimmed by 0 bases and J by 5 bases, leaving 34 bases between them. The CDR3 has 22 residues. Germline CDR1 DFQATT, CDR2 SNEGSKA (reference sequence). CDR3 DNA sequence: TGCAGTGCTAGAGATCAGACGGGCCCCGGTCTCCTCCAGGGCCGCATGAATGAAAAACTGTTTTTT. This translates into CSARDQTGPGLLQGRMNEKLFF.

This clonotype turned up a few times. The chain is built from TRBV25-1 and TRBJ2-7; possibly TRBD1 for D (6 bases). The CDR3 totals 14 residues. Trimming took off 6 bases at V and 4 bases at J, with 16 bases between the two ends. CDR1 is MGHDK, CDR2 SYGVNS, per germline. The CDR3 spells CASSRDISAYEQYF. The CDR3 DNA reads as TGTGCCAGCAGCCGGGACATCTCAGCATACGAGCAGTACTTC.

The table lists this clonotype with a few counts. V and J are TRBV28 and TRBJ2-1, with D perhaps being TRBD1 or TRBD2 (5 bases each). The CDR3 has 14 residues. The V gene lost 2 bases and the J gene lost 6 bases, with 11 bases spanning the gap. Germline V gives CDR1 MDHEN, CDR2 SYDVKM. CDR3 in DNA: TGTGCCAGCAGTTTACGGGACCGACGCAATGAGCAGTTCTTC. It codes for CASSLRDRRNEQFF.

In this sample, this clonotype turned up a few times. This chain joins TRBV20-1 and TRBJ2-7; 12 bases line up with TRBD2. Germline CDR1 and CDR2: DFQATT and SNEGSKA (reference sequence). This CDR3 spans 15 amino acids. Trimming at V came to 6 bases and at J to 3 bases, leaving 9 bases not matched to a gene. The CDR3 sequence: CSAFPPSGRDYEQYF. The CDR3 nucleotides are TGCAGTGCCTTCCCCCCTAGCGGGAGGGACTACGAGCAGTACTTC.

The chain recombines TRBV10-3 with TRBJ2-5; the match to TRBD2 covers 10 bases. The V and J ends lost 3 bases and 4 bases, in that order; junction bases with no gene match: 2. The CDR3 has 14 residues. From germline, CDR1 is ENHRY and CDR2 SYGVKD. In nucleotides, the CDR3 is TGTGCCATCAGTGAATTAGCGGGAGGAGAGACCCAGTACTTC. This codes for CAISELAGGETQYF.

This clonotype was observed a few times. This chain uses TRBV9 with TRBJ2-2, with 7 bases aligning to TRBD1. CDR1 is SGDLS, CDR2 YYNGEE, per germline. Germline trimming cut 3 bases from V and 2 bases from J; bases unmatched to any gene: 10. The CDR3 spans 17 residues. The CDR3 protein is CASSDGTASYNTGELFF. The CDR3 nucleotides read TGTGCCAGCAGCGACGGGACAGCGTCCTATAACACCGGGGAGCTGTTTTTT.

The gene calls are TRBV10-3 and TRBJ2-5; D remains ambiguous. With 6 bases removed from V and 5 bases from J, the gap between germline ends came to 13 bases. This CDR3 comprises 13 residues. The germline gives CDR1 ENHRY, CDR2 SYGVKD. In DNA, the CDR3 is TGTGCCATCAGGGAGATGGGTCAGGAGACCCAGTACTTC. This sequence encodes CAIREMGQETQYF.

Ten or more counts support this clonotype. The V gene is TRBV4-1, the J gene TRBJ2-1, with D possibly TRBD1 on 7 matching bases. This CDR3 spans 15 amino acids. Per the germline V gene, CDR1 is MGHRA and CDR2 is YSYEKL. Trimming left V 6 bases short and J 4 bases short, with 16 bases between. The CDR3 DNA sequence: TGCGCCAGCAGTTCCAACAGGGGAGGATACAATGAGCAGTTCTTC. It encodes CASSSNRGGYNEQFF.

The rearrangement links TRBV6-2 or TRBV6-3 to TRBJ1-1; 9 bases align to TRBD1. With 6 bases clipped from V and 0 bases from J, the junction kept 8 bases outside the gene matches. The CDR3 has 16 amino acids. In germline, CDR1 is MNHEY, CDR2 SVGEGT. CDR3 DNA: TGTGCCAGCAGCCGGGGGACAGGGATTCTGAACACTGAAGCTTTCTTT. Its protein is CASSRGTGILNTEAFF.

In this sample, this clonotype turned up many times. The rearrangement uses TRBV4-2 and TRBJ1-1; the D is unclear. There are 14 residues in the CDR3. CDR1 is LGHNA and CDR2 is YNFKEQ in the germline V gene. V was pared by 0 bases and J by 1 base, with 6 bases between. The CDR3 nucleotides are TGTGCCAGCAGCCAAGACAGCAAGAACACTGAAGCTTTCTTT. It codes for CASSQDSKNTEAFF.

The gene calls are TRBV9 and TRBJ2-7; no definite D call. Germline V CDR1 and CDR2: SGDLS, YYNGEE. V shed 2 bases and J shed 0 bases, with 12 bases lying between them. CDR3 length equals 15 residues. CDR3 DNA sequence: TGTGCCAGCAGCGTTACCCCCGTAGTCTCCTACGAGCAGTACTTC. Its translation: CASSVTPVVSYEQYF.

This clonotype was observed a few times. This chain joins TRBV4-3 and TRBJ2-7; tentatively, D is TRBD2 (7 bases). V dropped 0 bases and J dropped 5 bases, with 14 bases sitting between them. This CDR3 comprises 15 residues. Germline CDR1 reads LGHNA; CDR2 reads YSLEER. CDR3 protein: CASSQDPGGRNEQYF. For the CDR3, the DNA is TGCGCCAGCAGCCAAGATCCCGGGGGGCGAAACGAGCAGTACTTC.

This clonotype showed up many times. The junction and the germline gene differ at one end; a read error may be behind it. This chain connects TRBV20-1 to TRBJ2-7; possibly TRBD2 for D (5 bases). The CDR3 length is 11 residues. Per the germline V gene, CDR1 is DFQATT and CDR2 is SNEGSKA (reference sequence). In DNA form, the CDR3 reads TGCAGTGGTAGACGGGGATACGAGCAGTACTTC. Translation: CSGRRGYEQYF.

V usage is TRBV7-2 and J usage is TRBJ2-7, with D perhaps TRBD2 (6 bases). The CDR3 totals 16 residues. Germline CDR1 SGHTA, CDR2 FQGNSA. Trimming removed 5 bases from V and 0 bases from J, with 17 bases in between. The CDR3 loop is CASSTQRAGLSYEQYF. The CDR3 region has the DNA TGTGCCAGCAGCACCCAAAGGGCGGGACTCTCCTACGAGCAGTACTTC.

The CDR3 bases are TGTGCCAGCAGCCAAAACAGGGGCGGACAGCCCCAGCATTTT. Translating it yields CASSQNRGGQPQHF. The chain combines TRBV7-2 with TRBJ1-5; 7 bases agree with TRBD1. Germline lookup yields CDR1 SGHTA and CDR2 FQGNSA. The V segment lost 5 bases and the J segment 7 bases; nucleotides outside the gene matches: 8. The CDR3 consists of 14 residues.

This clonotype was seen many times. The chain joins TRBV28 to TRBJ1-2; 9 nucleotides match TRBD1. The CDR3 is 15 amino acids. Losses at the gene ends were 6 bases for V and 2 bases for J; bases not matched to a gene: 7. Per germline, CDR1 MDHEN and CDR2 SYDVKM. The CDR3 sequence: CASRVQGARNYGYTF. DNA for the CDR3: TGTGCCAGCAGAGTACAGGGGGCTAGGAACTATGGCTACACCTTC.

This clonotype has just a few counts. The rearrangement links TRBV18 to TRBJ2-7; perhaps TRBD1 as D (5 bases). V was shortened by 6 bases and J by 7 bases, with 13 bases between the two germline ends. Germline-derived CDR1 and CDR2 are KGHSH and LQKENI. The CDR3 length is 12 residues. DNA for the CDR3: TGTGCCAGCTCGCCCAGGGATCAAGAGCAGTACTTC. Protein product: CASSPRDQEQYF.

The chain is built from TRBV10-3 and TRBJ2-1; the D gene is possibly TRBD2 (6 bases). The CDR3 runs 14 residues. The germline V gene has CDR1 ENHRY and CDR2 SYGVKD. V was pared by 5 bases and J by 0 bases, with 8 bases between. This chain's CDR3 is CAISWDFSYNEQFF. The CDR3 region has the DNA TGTGCCATCAGTTGGGACTTCTCCTACAATGAGCAGTTCTTC.

This clonotype has ten or more counts. The chain has TRBV7-9 and TRBJ2-1, with D perhaps TRBD2 (6 bases). CDR3 size: 15 residues. The V end lost 4 bases, the J end lost 9 bases, and 19 bases lay between the germline ends. Looked up from germline, CDR1 is SEHNR and CDR2 is FQNEAQ (reference sequence). The CDR3 loop reads CASSSRGGVVTEQFF. CDR3 nucleotide sequence: TGTGCCAGCAGCTCTAGAGGAGGGGTGGTCACTGAGCAGTTCTTC.

This clonotype appeared a few times. The rearrangement links TRBV12-3 or TRBV12-4 to TRBJ1-1; no firm D call. The V and J ends lost 5 bases and 0 bases respectively, with 10 bases between them. This CDR3 has 14 residues. The CDR3 region is CASSPPGMNTEAFF. The CDR3 nucleotides are TGTGCCAGCAGTCCCCCGGGGATGAACACTGAAGCTTTCTTT.

The J gene is TRBJ2-7, the V gene TRBV7-9, with no clear D. The CDR3 extends over 15 amino acids. The germline V and J ends were trimmed by 1 base and 6 bases, with 16 bases remaining between them. Looked up from germline, CDR1 is SEHNR and CDR2 is FQNEAQ (reference sequence). CDR3 in amino acids: CASSLDTRKISEQYF. In nucleotides, the CDR3 is TGTGCCAGCAGCTTAGATACCCGAAAAATCTCCGAGCAGTACTTC.

This chain joins TRBV6-5 and TRBJ1-5; the D gene is possibly TRBD1 (5 bases). Trimming took off 6 bases at V and 6 bases at J, with 12 bases between the two ends. This CDR3 comprises 13 residues. From germline, CDR1 is MNHEY and CDR2 SVGAGI. CDR3 region: CASRLEGSQPQHF. The DNA of the CDR3 is TGTGCCAGCAGACTGGAGGGGAGTCAGCCCCAGCATTTT.

This clonotype was detected once. This chain links TRBV29-1 with TRBJ2-3; no reliable D call. V lost 7 bases and J 2 bases, leaving 13 bases between the germline ends. The CDR3 contains 13 residues. The germline V gene has CDR1 SQVTM and CDR2 ANQGSEA. In DNA, the CDR3 is TGCAGCGCCCCTTCTGACCTCACAGATACGCAGTATTTT. This codes for CSAPSDLTDTQYF.

This clonotype turned up a few times. The rearrangement joins TRBV5-1 to TRBJ2-1; tentatively, D is TRBD1 (6 bases). V lost 0 bases and J lost 7, with 14 bases in between. The CDR3 covers 15 residues. Germline assignment: CDR1 SGHRS and CDR2 YFSETQ. The CDR3 nucleotides are TGCGCCAGCAGCTTGGGAGACAGGTTATTTAATGAGCAGTTCTTC. This codes for CASSLGDRLFNEQFF.

This clonotype was observed a handful of times. The J gene is TRBJ2-2, the V gene TRBV5-1; D gene ambiguous. Trimming shortened V by 4 bases and J by 2 bases, and 12 bases separated the two germline ends. This CDR3 is built from 15 residues. The germline V gene encodes CDR1 SGHRS and CDR2 YFSETQ. The CDR3 reads CASSQDGSNTGELFF. DNA of the CDR3: TGCGCCAGCAGCCAGGACGGAAGCAACACCGGGGAGCTGTTTTTT. Supplemented by reference TRBV5-1 and TRBJ2-2, the full variable domain reads KAGVTQTPRYLIKTRGQQVTLSCSPISGHRSVSWYQQTPGQGLQFLFEYFSETQRNKGNFPGRFSGRQFSNSRSEMNVSTLELGDSALYLCASSQDGSNTGELFFGEGSRLTVL.